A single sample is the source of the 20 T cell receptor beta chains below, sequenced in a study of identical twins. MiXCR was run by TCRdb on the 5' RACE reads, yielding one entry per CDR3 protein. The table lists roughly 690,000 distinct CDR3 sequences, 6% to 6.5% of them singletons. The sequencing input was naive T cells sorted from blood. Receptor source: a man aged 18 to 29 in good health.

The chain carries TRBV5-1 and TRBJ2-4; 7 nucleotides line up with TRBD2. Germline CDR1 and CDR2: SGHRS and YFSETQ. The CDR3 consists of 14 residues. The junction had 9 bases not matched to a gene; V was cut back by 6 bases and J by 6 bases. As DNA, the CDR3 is TGCGCCAGCACCGCCCCGCTAGCGGCAAACATTCAGTACTTC. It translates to CASTAPLAANIQYF.

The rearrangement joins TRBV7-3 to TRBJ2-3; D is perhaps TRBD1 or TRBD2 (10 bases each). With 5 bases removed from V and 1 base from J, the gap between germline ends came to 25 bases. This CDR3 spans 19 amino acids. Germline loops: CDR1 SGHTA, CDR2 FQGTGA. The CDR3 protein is CASSGDRGRLAGGTDTQYF. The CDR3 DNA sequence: TGTGCCAGCAGCGGGGACAGGGGCCGACTAGCGGGCGGCACAGATACGCAGTATTTT.

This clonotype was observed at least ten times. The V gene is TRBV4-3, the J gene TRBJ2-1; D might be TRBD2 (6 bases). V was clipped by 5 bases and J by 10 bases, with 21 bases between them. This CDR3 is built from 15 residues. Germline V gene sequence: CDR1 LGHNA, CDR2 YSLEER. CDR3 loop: CASSLIAAGKKEQFF. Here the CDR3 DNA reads TGCGCCAGCAGCTTAATAGCGGCCGGAAAGAAGGAGCAGTTCTTC.

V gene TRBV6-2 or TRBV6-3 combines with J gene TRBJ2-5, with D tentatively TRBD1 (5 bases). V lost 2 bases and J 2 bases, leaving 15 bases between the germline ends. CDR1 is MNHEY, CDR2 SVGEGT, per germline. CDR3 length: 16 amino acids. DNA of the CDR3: TGTGCCAGCAGTTACGTCACAGGAGTTCCACAAGAGACCCAGTACTTC. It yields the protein CASSYVTGVPQETQYF.

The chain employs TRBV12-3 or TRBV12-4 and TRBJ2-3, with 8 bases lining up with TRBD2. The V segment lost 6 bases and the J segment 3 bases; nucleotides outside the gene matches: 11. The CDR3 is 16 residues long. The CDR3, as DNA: TGTGCCAGCAGCCGTACTAGCGGAGCAGCTACAGATACGCAGTATTTT. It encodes CASSRTSGAATDTQYF.

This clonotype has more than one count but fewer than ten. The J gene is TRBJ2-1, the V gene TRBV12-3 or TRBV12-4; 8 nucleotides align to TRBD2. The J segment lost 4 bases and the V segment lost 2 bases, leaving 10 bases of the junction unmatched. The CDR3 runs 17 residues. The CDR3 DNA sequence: TGTGCCAGCAGTTTAAGGTCGGGAGGGAGGCAATACAATGAGCAGTTCTTC. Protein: CASSLRSGGRQYNEQFF.

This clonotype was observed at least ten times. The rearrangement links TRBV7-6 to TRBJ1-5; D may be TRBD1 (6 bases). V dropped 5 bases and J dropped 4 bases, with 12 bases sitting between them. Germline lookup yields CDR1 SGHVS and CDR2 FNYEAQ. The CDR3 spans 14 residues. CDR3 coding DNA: TGTGCCAGCAGCCCTAGGACAGATAATCAGCCCCAGCATTTT. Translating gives CASSPRTDNQPQHF.

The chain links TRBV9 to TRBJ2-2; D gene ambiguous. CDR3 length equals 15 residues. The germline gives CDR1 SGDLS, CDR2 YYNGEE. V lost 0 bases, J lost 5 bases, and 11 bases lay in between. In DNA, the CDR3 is TGTGCCAGCAGCGTAGACCTCTCCGGGACCGGGGAGCTGTTTTTT. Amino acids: CASSVDLSGTGELFF.

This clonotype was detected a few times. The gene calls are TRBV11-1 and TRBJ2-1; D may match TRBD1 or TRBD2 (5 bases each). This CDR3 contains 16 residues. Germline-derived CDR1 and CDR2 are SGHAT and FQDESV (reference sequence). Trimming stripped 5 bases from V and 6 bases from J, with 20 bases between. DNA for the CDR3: TGTGCCAGCAGCGGCGAGGGACGGATCTTCTTCAATGAGCAGTTCTTC. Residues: CASSGEGRIFFNEQFF.

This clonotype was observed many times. CDR3 amino acids: CASSGQGYEQYF. DNA for the CDR3: TGTGCCAGCAGCGGACAGGGCTACGAGCAGTACTTC. This chain uses TRBV9 with TRBJ2-7, with 7 bases aligning to TRBD1. The CDR3 has 12 amino acids. J gave up 3 bases and V 3 bases, and 0 bases lay outside the gene matches. The germline CDR1 and CDR2 sequences are SGDLS and YYNGEE.

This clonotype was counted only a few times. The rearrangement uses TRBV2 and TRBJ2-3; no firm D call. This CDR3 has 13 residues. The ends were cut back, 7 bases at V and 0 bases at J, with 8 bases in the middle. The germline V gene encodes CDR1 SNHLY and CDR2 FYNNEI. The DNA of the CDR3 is TGTGCCAGCAACCTCGCTAGCACAGATACGCAGTATTTT. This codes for CASNLASTDTQYF.

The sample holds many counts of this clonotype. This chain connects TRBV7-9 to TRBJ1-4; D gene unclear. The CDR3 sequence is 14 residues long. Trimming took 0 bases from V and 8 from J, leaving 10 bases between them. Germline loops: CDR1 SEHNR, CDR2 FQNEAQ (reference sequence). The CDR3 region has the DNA TGTGCCAGCAGCTTAGCGGAGAGTCGGGAAAAACTGTTTTTT. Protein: CASSLAESREKLFF.

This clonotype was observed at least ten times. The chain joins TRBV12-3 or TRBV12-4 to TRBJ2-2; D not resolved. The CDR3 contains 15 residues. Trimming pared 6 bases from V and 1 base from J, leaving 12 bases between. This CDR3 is CASSRVVGNTGELFF. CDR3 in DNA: TGTGCCAGCAGCCGGGTCGTGGGGAACACCGGGGAGCTGTTTTTT.

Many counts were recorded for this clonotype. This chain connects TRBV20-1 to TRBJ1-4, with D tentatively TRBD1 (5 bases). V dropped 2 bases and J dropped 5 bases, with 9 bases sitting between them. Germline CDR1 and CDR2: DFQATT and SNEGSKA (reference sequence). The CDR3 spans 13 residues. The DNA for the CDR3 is TGCAGTGCTAGAATTGGGGGAAATGAAAAACTGTTTTTT. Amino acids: CSARIGGNEKLFF.

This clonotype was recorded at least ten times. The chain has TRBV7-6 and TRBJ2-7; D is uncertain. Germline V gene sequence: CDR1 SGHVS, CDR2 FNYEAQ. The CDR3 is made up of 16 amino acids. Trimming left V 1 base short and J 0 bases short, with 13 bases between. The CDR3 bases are TGTGCCAGCAGCTTAGTTCTTGATATGGACTCCTACGAGCAGTACTTC. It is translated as CASSLVLDMDSYEQYF.

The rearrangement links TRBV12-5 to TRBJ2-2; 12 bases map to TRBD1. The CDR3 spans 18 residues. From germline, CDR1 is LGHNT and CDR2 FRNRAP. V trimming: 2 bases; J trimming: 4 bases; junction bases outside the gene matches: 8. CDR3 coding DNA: TGTGCTAGTGGTTTGCCAAAACCGGGACAGGGGGCCACCGGGGAGCTGTTTTTT. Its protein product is CASGLPKPGQGATGELFF.

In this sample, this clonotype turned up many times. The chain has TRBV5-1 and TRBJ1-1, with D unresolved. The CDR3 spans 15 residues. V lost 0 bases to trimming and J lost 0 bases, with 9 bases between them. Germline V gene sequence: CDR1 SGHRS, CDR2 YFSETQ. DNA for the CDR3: TGCGCCAGCAGCTTGGGTGCAGCCCTGAACACTGAAGCTTTCTTT. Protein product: CASSLGAALNTEAFF.

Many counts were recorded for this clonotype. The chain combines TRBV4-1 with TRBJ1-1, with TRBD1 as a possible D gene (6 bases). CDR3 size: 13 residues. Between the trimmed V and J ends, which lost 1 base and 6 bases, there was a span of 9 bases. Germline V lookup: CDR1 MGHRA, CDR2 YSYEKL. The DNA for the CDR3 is TGCGCCAGCAGCCAAGTACAGGGACCTGAAGCTTTCTTT. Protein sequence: CASSQVQGPEAFF.

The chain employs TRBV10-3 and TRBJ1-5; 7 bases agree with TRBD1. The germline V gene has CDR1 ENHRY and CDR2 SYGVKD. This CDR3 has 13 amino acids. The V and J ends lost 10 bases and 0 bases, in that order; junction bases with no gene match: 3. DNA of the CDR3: TGTGCCACCAGACAGGGTAGCAATCAGCCCCAGCATTTT. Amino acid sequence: CATRQGSNQPQHF.

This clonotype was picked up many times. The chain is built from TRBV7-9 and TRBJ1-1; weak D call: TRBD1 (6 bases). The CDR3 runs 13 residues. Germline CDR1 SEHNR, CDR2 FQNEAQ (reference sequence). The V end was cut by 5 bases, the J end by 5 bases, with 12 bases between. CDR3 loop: CASSPGGGTEAFF. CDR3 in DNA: TGTGCCAGCAGCCCGGGAGGGGGGACTGAAGCTTTCTTT.